A selection of T cell receptor beta chains follows, all from one sample in a study of CD8+CD57+ T cells in acquired aplastic anemia. TCRdb processed the reads anew with MiXCR; each CDR3 protein has one entry. The data hold roughly 190,000 distinct CDR3 sequences, with less than 65% observed a single time. Material: sorted CD4+, CD8+, or CD8+CD57+ T cells (not recorded which) from PBMCs. These TCRs come from a human donor in good health, serving as a control. Each CDR3 is given with its conserved first and last residue. D genes are given only for firm matches. Size is omitted from some rows. Given values are once, few, many or a class for expanded clones.

D | J | size | V | DNA | CDR3
- | TRBJ1-2 | many | TRBV7-2 | TGTGCCAGCAGCTCGGCCCCGGGACGAAACTATGGCTACACCTTC | CASSSAPGRNYGYTF
- | TRBJ1-5 | - | TRBV2 | TGTGCCAGCAGTGATGCGTTGGGGCAAGAGACCCAGCATTTT | CASSDALGQETQHF
- | TRBJ2-7 | many | TRBV7-2 | TGTGCCAGCAGCTTGTCGCGAGTAGGCGAGCAGTACTTC | CASSLSRVGEQYF
TRBD1 | TRBJ2-2 | many | TRBV30 | TGTGCCTGGAAAACAGGGGACACCGGGGAGCTGTTTTTT | CAWKTGDTGELFF
- | TRBJ1-2 | - | TRBV27 | TGTGCCAGCAGTTTAAGCCGCGGGGGGCACTATGGCTACACCTTC | CASSLSRGGHYGYTF
TRBD1 | TRBJ1-6 | - | TRBV19 | TGTGCCAGTACACGTACCGGGACAGGGGATAATTCACCCCTCCACTTT | CASTRTGTGDNSPLHF
- | TRBJ1-1 | - | TRBV10-3 | TGTGCCATCAGTTGGGACCCGGGTACTGAAGCTTTCTTT | CAISWDPGTEAFF
TRBD1 | TRBJ1-4 | many | TRBV4-1 | TGCGCCAGCAGCCAAAGGGACAGGGCGAGTGAAAAACTGTTTTTT | CASSQRDRASEKLFF
- | TRBJ1-5 | few | TRBV11-2 | TGTGCCAGCACCACCGGGGGTCAGCCCCAGCATTTT | CASTTGGQPQHF
- | TRBJ2-1 | - | TRBV20-1 | TGCAGTGCTAGGAAGGGGGTAGTCTCCTACAATGAGCAGTTCTTC | CSARKGVVSYNEQFF
TRBD2 | TRBJ2-3 | many | TRBV7-6 | TGTGCCAGCAGCCTAACACTAGCGGGGGTCACAGATACGCAGTATTTT | CASSLTLAGVTDTQYF